This T cell receptor beta chain was identified in a study of blood T cell repertoires in COVID-19. The V segment lost 6 bases and the J segment 5 bases; nucleotides outside the gene matches: 12. CDR1 is SQVTM, CDR2 ANQGSEA, per germline. The CDR3 totals 16 residues. Per the original methods: Estimated nucleated cell counts came from reference gene primer amplification. The data were produced by immunoSEQ multiplex PCR, yet TCRdb's version contains in-frame clones alone and is incomplete. V, J and clone size were drawn from that table, and D and trimming were deduced from the DNA. Found here are 350,000 to 450,000 clones, more than 75% of them singletons; the top ten hold 1.5% to 2.5%.

Sequencing input: PBMCs or T cells enriched from blood (not recorded which). The chain joins TRBV29-1 to TRBJ2-3; 12 bases map to TRBD2. This clonotype originated in a middle-aged man in a cohort exposed to, infected with or recovered from COVID-19 (not recorded which). CDR3 coding DNA: TGCAGCGTCGCACTCCGACTAGCGGGAGTGGGAGATACGCAGTATTTT. Amino acid sequence: CSVALRLAGVGDTQYF.